These T cell receptor beta chains were read from a single sample in a study of T cell responses to AZD1222 COVID-19 vaccine. The repertoire was sequenced with immunoSEQ multiplex PCR; TCRdb's copy has only in-frame clones and lacks some. This table has tens of thousands of clones, under 95% appearing once. The source material was peripheral blood, sampled on day 0 of AZD1222 vaccination. All receptors derive from an adult in good health. Both conserved end residues are part of each CDR3. D genes are given only for firm matches. Some rows have no size entry. The others give once, few or many, or a class for an expanded clone.

v_call	j_call	clone_size	d_call	cdr3_aa	cdr3_nt
TRBV21-1	TRBJ2-7	.	.	CASSLTTIPEQYF	TGTGCCAGCAGCCTAACAACAATCCCCGAGCAGTACTTC
TRBV5-6	TRBJ1-4	once	TRBD1	CASSSPGQAYEKLFF	TGTGCCAGCAGCAGCCCGGGACAGGCATATGAAAAACTGTTTTTT
TRBV5-1	TRBJ1-5	.	.	CASSLRGGGQPQHF	TGCGCCAGCAGCTTGCGCGGGGGTGGTCAGCCCCAGCATTTT
TRBV6-5	TRBJ1-4	.	TRBD1	CASLDRWNEKLFF	TGTGCCAGCCTGGACAGGTGGAATGAAAAACTGTTTTTT
TRBV6-5	TRBJ2-7	.	TRBD2	CASSYSTSGAYEQYF	TGTGCCAGCAGTTACTCGACTAGCGGGGCCTACGAGCAGTACTTC
TRBV19	TRBJ1-2	.	.	CASSKQGIDNYGYTF	TGTGCCAGTAGCAAACAGGGAATTGATAACTATGGCTACACCTTC
TRBV19	TRBJ2-1	.	TRBD1	CASSIGTAWIGEQFF	TGTGCCAGTAGTATTGGGACAGCGTGGATCGGTGAGCAGTTCTTC
TRBV7-2	TRBJ2-7	few	TRBD2	CASSPTGTSSYEQYF	TGTGCCAGCAGCCCCACCGGGACTAGCTCCTACGAGCAGTACTTC
TRBV19	TRBJ1-3	.	.	CASSQTGRDTIYF	TGTGCCAGTAGTCAGACCGGCCGAGACACCATATATTTT
TRBV9	TRBJ2-1	once	TRBD2	CASSGRLAGTNNEQFF	TGTGCCAGCAGCGGTCGACTAGCGGGAACAAACAATGAGCAGTTCTTC
TRBV11-2	TRBJ2-1	.	TRBD2	CASSLEKGLAGGSSYNEQFF	TGTGCCAGCAGCTTAGAGAAGGGACTAGCGGGGGGGAGCTCCTACAATGAGCAGTTCTTC
TRBV3-1/TRBV3-2	TRBJ2-7	.	.	CASSQVATVTYEQYF	TGTGCCAGCAGCCAAGTAGCGACAGTTACCTACGAGCAGTACTTC
TRBV28	TRBJ1-2	.	.	CASSGSGIYGYTF	TGTGCCAGCAGCGGTTCGGGTATATATGGCTACACCTTC
TRBV28	TRBJ2-3	once	.	CASSTRADTQYF	TGTGCCAGCAGTACAAGGGCAGATACGCAGTATTTT
TRBV18	TRBJ1-5	.	.	CASSPEGGQPQHF	TGTGCCAGCTCACCAGAGGGAGGTCAGCCCCAGCATTTT
TRBV7-9	TRBJ2-6	.	.	CASSLGGSGANVLTF	TGTGCCAGCAGCCTGGGGGGCTCTGGGGCCAACGTCCTGACTTTC
TRBV27	TRBJ1-3	once	.	CASSFGVSGNTIYF	TGTGCCAGCAGTTTTGGGGTATCTGGAAACACCATATATTTT
TRBV12-5	TRBJ1-1	.	.	CASGLFQGSTEAFF	TGTGCTAGTGGTTTGTTTCAGGGGAGCACTGAAGCTTTCTTT
TRBV28	TRBJ1-5	.	TRBD1	CASSPDRAGNQPQHF	TGTGCCAGCAGTCCGGACAGGGCCGGCAATCAGCCCCAGCATTTT
TRBV3-1/TRBV3-2	TRBJ2-7	.	TRBD2	CASSQGPSGSYEQYF	TGTGCCAGCAGCCAAGGGCCTAGCGGATCCTACGAGCAGTACTTC
TRBV18	TRBJ1-5	.	.	CASSSRGGNQPQHF	TGTGCCAGCTCATCCAGGGGTGGCAATCAGCCCCAGCATTTT
TRBV7-2	TRBJ1-2	.	.	CASTLQGGDGYTF	TGTGCCAGCACCCTACAGGGAGGGGACGGCTACACCTTC
TRBV28	TRBJ2-3	few	TRBD1	CASSPRGQGTDTQYF	TGTGCCAGCAGCCCAAGGGGACAGGGCACAGATACGCAGTATTTT
TRBV5-8	TRBJ1-2	.	TRBD1	CASSLYAGGLGGYTF	TGTGCCAGCAGCTTGTATGCAGGGGGCTTAGGTGGCTACACCTTC